The sequence of this T cell receptor beta chain was determined in a study of cytomegalovirus exposure and HLA in healthy donors. Study-wide results and caveats: Another analysis was done later, and it associated more than 15,000 TCR beta sequences with HLA alleles at 0.05 false discovery rate. A few V segments could not be told apart, such as TRBV6-2 and TRBV6-3, and were left out. The classifier reportedly diagnosed cytomegalovirus status with high specificity and sensitivity. Rarity held for most TCR sequences, but there were some public TCRs that occurred in many donors.

V lost 4 bases to trimming and J lost 7 bases; unmatched junction nucleotides: 9. The germline V gene has CDR1 SEHNR and CDR2 FQNEAQ (reference sequence). This CDR3 spans 14 amino acids. In the case of this clone: Its matching antigen is unknown.

Researchers ran the PCR with 60 Vbeta and 13 Jbeta primers. Assay: immunoSEQ multiplex PCR; the TCRdb copy retains only in-frame clones and omits some. The sample carries 100,000 to 150,000 clones, 77% recorded once. This receptor was taken from a male donor in good health and CMV-seropositive. Sequencing input: PBMCs. The chain carries TRBV7-9 and TRBJ1-1, with 7 nucleotides matching TRBD1. CDR3: CASSSSTGMGEAFF. The CDR3 nucleotides read TGTGCCAGCAGCTCCTCGACAGGGATGGGTGAAGCTTTCTTT.